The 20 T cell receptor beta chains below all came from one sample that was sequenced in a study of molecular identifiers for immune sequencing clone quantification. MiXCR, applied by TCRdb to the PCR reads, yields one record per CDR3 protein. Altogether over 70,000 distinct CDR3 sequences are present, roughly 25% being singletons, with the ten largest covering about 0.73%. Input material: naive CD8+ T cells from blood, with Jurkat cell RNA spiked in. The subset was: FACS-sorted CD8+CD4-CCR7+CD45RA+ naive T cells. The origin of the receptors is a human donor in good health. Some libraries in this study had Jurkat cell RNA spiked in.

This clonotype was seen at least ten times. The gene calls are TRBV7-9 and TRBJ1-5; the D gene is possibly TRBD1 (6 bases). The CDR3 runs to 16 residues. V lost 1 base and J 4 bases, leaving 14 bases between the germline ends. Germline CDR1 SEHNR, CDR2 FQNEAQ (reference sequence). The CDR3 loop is CASSLEWGHNNQPQHF. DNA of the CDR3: TGTGCCAGCAGCTTAGAATGGGGGCACAATAATCAGCCCCAGCATTTT. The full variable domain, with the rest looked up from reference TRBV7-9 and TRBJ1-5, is DTGVSQNPRHKITKRGQNVTFRCDPISEHNRLYWYRQTLGQGPEFLTYFQNEAQLEKSRLLSDRFSAERPKGSFSTLEIQRTEQGDSAMYLCASSLEWGHNNQPQHFGDGTRLSIL.

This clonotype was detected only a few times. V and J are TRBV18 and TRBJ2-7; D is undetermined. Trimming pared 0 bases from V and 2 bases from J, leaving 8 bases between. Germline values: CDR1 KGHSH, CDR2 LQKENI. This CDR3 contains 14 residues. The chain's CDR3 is CASSPPHRAYEQYF. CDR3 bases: TGTGCCAGCTCACCACCCCACAGAGCCTACGAGCAGTACTTC.

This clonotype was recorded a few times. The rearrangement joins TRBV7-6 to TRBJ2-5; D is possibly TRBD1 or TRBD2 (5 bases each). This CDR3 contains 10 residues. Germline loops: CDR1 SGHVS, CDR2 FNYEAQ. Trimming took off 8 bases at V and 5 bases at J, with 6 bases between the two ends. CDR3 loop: CASEGETQYF. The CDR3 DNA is TGTGCCAGCGAGGGGGAGACCCAGTACTTC.

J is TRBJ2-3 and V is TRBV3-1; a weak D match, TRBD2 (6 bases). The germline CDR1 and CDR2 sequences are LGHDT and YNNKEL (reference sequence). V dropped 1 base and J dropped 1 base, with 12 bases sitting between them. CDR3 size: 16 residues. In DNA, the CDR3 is TGTGCCAGCAGCCAAGTTGTGGGACTTGGCACAGATACGCAGTATTTT. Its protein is CASSQVVGLGTDTQYF.

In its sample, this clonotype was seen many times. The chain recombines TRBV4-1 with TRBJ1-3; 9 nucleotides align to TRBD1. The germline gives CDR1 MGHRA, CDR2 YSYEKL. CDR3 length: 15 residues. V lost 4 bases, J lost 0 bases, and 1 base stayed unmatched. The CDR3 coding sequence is TGCGCCAGCAGCCTGGGACAGGGCTCTGGAAACACCATATATTTT. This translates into CASSLGQGSGNTIYF.

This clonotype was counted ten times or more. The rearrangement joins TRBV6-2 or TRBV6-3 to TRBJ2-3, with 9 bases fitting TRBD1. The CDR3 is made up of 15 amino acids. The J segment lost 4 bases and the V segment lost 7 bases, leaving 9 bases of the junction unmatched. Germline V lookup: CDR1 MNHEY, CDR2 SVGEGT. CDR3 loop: CASTKRDRVADTQYF. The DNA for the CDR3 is TGTGCCAGCACCAAACGGGACAGGGTGGCAGATACGCAGTATTTT.

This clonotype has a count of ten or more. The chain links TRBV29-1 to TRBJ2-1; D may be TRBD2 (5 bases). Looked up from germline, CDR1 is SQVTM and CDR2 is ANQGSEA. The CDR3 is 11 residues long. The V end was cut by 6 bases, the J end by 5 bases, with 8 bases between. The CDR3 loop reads CSVLVNNEQFF. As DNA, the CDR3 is TGCAGCGTACTAGTCAACAATGAGCAGTTCTTC.

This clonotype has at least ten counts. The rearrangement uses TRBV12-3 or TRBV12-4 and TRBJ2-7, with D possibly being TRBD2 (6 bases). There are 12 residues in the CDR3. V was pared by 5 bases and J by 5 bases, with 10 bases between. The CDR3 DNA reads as TGTGCCAGCAGTGCGACTAGTCACGAGCAGTACTTC. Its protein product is CASSATSHEQYF.

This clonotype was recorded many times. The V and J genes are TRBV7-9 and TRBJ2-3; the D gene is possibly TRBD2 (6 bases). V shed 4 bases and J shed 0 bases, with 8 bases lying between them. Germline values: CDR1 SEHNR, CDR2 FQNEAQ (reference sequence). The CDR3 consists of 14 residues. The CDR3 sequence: CASSSGTSTDTQYF. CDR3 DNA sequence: TGTGCCAGCAGCTCCGGGACTAGCACAGATACGCAGTATTTT.

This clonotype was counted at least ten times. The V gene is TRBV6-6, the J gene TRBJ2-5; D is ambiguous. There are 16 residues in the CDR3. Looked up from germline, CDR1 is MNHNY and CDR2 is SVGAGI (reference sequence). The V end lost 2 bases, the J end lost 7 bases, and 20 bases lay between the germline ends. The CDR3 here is CASSYPADLIPGTQYF. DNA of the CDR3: TGTGCCAGCAGTTACCCCGCCGATTTGATCCCAGGGACCCAGTACTTC.

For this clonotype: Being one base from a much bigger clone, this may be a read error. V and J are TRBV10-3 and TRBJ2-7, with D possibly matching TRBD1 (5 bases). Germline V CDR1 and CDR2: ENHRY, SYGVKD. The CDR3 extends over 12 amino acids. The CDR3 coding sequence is TGTGCCAGCAGTACGACAGAGGACGAGCAGTACTTC. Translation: CASSTTEDEQYF.

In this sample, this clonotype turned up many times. The CDR3 is CASSLSGIGFSTDTQYF. The DNA of the CDR3 is TGTGCCAGCAGTTTATCGGGAATTGGGTTTAGTACAGATACGCAGTATTTT. This chain uses TRBV28 with TRBJ2-3; D possibly corresponds to TRBD2 (5 bases). Trimming took off 1 base at V and 3 bases at J, with 17 bases between the two ends. The length of the CDR3 is 17 residues. Germline V gene lookup returns CDR1 MDHEN and CDR2 SYDVKM. Supplemented by reference TRBV28 and TRBJ2-3, the full variable domain reads DVKVTQSSRYLVKRTGEKVFLECVQDMDHENMFWYRQDPGLGLRLIYFSYDVKMKEKGDIPEGYSVSREKKERFSLILESASTNQTSMYLCASSLSGIGFSTDTQYFGPGTRLTVL.

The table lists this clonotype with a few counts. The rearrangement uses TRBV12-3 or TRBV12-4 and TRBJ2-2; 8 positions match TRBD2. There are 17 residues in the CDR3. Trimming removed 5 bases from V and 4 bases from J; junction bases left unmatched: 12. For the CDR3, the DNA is TGTGCCAGCAGTCCTAGCGGGCAGGGGCGCGGCACCGGGGAGCTGTTTTTT. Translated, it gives CASSPSGQGRGTGELFF.

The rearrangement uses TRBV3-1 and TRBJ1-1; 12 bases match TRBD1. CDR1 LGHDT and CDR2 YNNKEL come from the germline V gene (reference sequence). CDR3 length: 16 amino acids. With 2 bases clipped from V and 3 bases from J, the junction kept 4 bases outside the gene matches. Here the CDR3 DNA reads TGTGCCAGCAGCCAAATCGGGACAGGGGGCGACACTGAAGCTTTCTTT. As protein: CASSQIGTGGDTEAFF.

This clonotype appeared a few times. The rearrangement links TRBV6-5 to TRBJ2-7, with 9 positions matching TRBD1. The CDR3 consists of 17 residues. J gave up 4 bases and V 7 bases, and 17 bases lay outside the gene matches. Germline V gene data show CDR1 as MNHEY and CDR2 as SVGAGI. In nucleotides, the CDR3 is TGTGCCAGCACGGCTTGGGGGGGTGGGACAGGGTCATACGAGCAGTACTTC. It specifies CASTAWGGGTGSYEQYF.

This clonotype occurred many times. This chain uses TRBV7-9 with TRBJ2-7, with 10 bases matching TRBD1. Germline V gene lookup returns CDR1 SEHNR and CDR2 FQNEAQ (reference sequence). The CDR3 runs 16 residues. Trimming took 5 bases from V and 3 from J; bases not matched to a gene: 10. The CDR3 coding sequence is TGTGCCAGCAGCACACAAACCCGGGACAGGGGCTACGAGCAGTACTTC. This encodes CASSTQTRDRGYEQYF.

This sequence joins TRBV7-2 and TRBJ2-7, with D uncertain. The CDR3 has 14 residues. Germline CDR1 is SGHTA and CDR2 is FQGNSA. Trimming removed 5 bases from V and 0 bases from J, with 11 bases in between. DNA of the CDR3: TGTGCCAGCAGCCGCCTCGGTAACTCCTACGAGCAGTACTTC. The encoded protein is CASSRLGNSYEQYF.

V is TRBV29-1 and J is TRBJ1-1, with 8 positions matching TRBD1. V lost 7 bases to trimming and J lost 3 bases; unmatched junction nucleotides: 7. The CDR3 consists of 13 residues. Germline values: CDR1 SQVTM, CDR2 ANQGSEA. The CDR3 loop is CSALLQGDTEAFF. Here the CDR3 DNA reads TGCAGCGCCTTACTACAGGGGGACACTGAAGCTTTCTTT.

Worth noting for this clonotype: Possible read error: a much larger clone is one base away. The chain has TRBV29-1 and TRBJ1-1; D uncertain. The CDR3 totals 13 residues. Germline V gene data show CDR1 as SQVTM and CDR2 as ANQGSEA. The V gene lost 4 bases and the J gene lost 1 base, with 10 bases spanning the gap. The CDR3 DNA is TGCAGCGTTGGAGATGGGAGGAACACTGAAGCTTTCTTT. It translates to CSVGDGRNTEAFF.

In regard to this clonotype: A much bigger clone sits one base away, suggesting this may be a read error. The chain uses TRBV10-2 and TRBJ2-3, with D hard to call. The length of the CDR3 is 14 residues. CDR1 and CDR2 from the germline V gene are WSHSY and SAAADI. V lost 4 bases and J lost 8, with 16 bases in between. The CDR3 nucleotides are TGCGCCAGCAGTGGAGCTAGAATTAGTGGTACGCAGTATTTT. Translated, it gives CASSGARISGTQYF.